The subject of this entry is one T cell receptor beta chain. Its antigen has not been determined. Base qualities are not recorded, but no much larger clone differs from it by a single base. The CDR1 and CDR2 encoded by the germline V gene (reference sequence) are MNHEY and SMNVEV. V and J are truncated by 7 bases and 1 base respectively, leaving an intervening sequence of 17 bases. From the cysteine up to the phenylalanine, the CDR3 has a length of 16 residues. The retained sequence is limited to the CDR3, 48 bases, with the frame set at the first base. This specimen comes from a study of cytomegalovirus exposure and HLA in healthy donors (dated by TCRdb to about 2017). General notes on the study: In an earlier analysis of 450 to 750 of the donors, 250 to 350 Gb of sequence data and approximately 120 million unique TCR beta sequences from 150 million to 200 million T cells were reported. Four to six DR-DQ haplotypes were handled as single units for association and clustering, since linkage in the cohort was strong. All discovery cohort repertoires had been generated using a single sequencing platform. The study aimed to test whether cataloging public T cell receptors could reveal signatures of past pathogen exposure. HLA typing covered class I and class II loci at four-digit resolution. In addition to the first cohort of 650 to 800 subjects, a separate validation cohort of 120 different subjects was used. Donor age, sex, ethnicity and CMV serostatus were collected together with the repertoire data. The later analysis used no new phenotypic data to find candidate immune exposures, relying instead on TCR beta sequences and their occurrence across donors. Of the roughly 400 genotyped donors, more than 75% were placed in the genetic ancestry cluster associated with self-reported Caucasian donors. High-throughput TCR immunosequencing, statistical association of individual TCRs with disease status, and machine learning were combined to predict cytomegalovirus infection status. The number of typed donors differed by locus: about 620-640 for A, B, C, DRB1 and DQB1; about 520 for DQA1; fewer than 610 for DPA1; and approximately 450 for DPB1. In a later analysis, previously published TCR beta repertoires from some 640 donors were re-analyzed and high-resolution HLA genotyping was added so that TCR occurrence patterns could be studied. A later genetic analysis took genome-wide SNP genotypes for about three fifths of the 666 donors and used that subset as a discovery cohort. To decide whether each TCR beta V gene segment behaved as functional or pseudogenic, an earlier analysis of some 600 of the donors relied on high-throughput TCR beta sequencing. An early release that covered about 640 HLA-typed donors contained approximately 300 gigabases of sequencing data and about 84 million unique TCR sequences. The study profiled the T cell repertoires of 550 to 700 subjects by immunosequencing and related them to cytomegalovirus serostatus. On average, about 240,000 unique TCR beta nucleotide sequences were sequenced per donor among 300 to 500 genotyped donors of the cohort, with 15% to 20% of those sequences being non-productive.

What the authors observed across the whole study: In a later analysis, some 18,000 TCR beta sequences were associated with specific HLA alleles at a false discovery rate of 0.05. A later analysis found that HLA-associated TCR beta chains were more clonally expanded and had lower generation probabilities than equally common non-associated chains. The classifier was reported to diagnose cytomegalovirus status with high specificity and sensitivity in both the original and validation cohorts. A later analysis found that TCR association rates varied across HLA loci, with DRB1 alleles showing the most associated TCRs and HLA-C alleles the fewest. The cohort was sequenced for TCR beta chains only, and without alpha or paired-chain data the features that could be detected were limited. A cluster of highly shared sequence variants was judged likely to represent a technical artifact of the sequencing pipeline. Assigning TCR associations to individual alleles was difficult when HLA alleles, especially DR and DQ, strongly co-occurred. The only immune exposure information available for the cohort was CMV serostatus. A few of the identified cytomegalovirus-associated TCR beta chains were confirmed in vitro to be specific for cytomegalovirus antigens. In an earlier analysis of 587 of the donors, most TCR beta V segments appeared in productive rearrangements about 90% or about 30% of the time, broadly matching IMGT annotations. Because some donors lacked HLA typing at each locus, the association tests relied only on the typed subset. In the study, 150 to 200 TCR beta chains were listed as associated with cytomegalovirus. Because the 87-base-pair reads could not distinguish some IMGT-functional V segments, including TRBV6-2 and TRBV6-3, those segments were excluded. Most CMV-associated TCR beta chains appeared to be HLA-restricted in a later analysis, and the HLA associations seemed to be driven largely by CMV exposure. Because counts were too low, seventeen rarely observed V segments, including chromosome 9 orphons, were excluded from the earlier analysis of 500 to 700 of the donors. Linkage disequilibrium might explain the correlated functional status among segregating V segments, but an unknown experimental factor could not be ruled out. Most TCR sequences were seen in very few donors, while some public TCRs were found in many individuals. A further reported finding was that TCR beta sequences accurately predicted the HLA-A and HLA-B alleles for most subjects in the first cohort. In a later analysis, several top co-occurrence clusters were reported to appear linked to parvovirus B19, influenza, CMV and Epstein-Barr virus. The authors suggested that the approach could potentially be generalized to other disease states and immunological phenotypes. Roughly uniform sequencing depth across donors was assumed in presence/absence analyses, although this assumption may not hold. According to a later genetic analysis, donors in an Asian-associated ancestry cluster had fewer N-insertions in productive TCRs than the approximately 630-donor mean. A later genetic analysis associated a missense DCLRE1C variant with V-gene and J-gene trimming of TCR beta chains, and an independent cohort replicated the association.

Library preparation employed the immunoSEQ multiplex PCR assay. For the multiplex PCR, a mixture combining 60 forward primers for TCR Vbeta segments and 13 reverse primers for TCR Jbeta segments was used. The CDR3 region of rearranged TCR beta genes was amplified from genomic DNA by a multiplex PCR assay. The Illumina HiSeq System was used to sequence the amplified TCR beta libraries as 87-base-pair reads. Per the original workflow: In a later analysis, some 80 million unique TCR beta chains were counted across the approximately 640 repertoires, and roughly 11 million of these chains were shared by at least two donors. Raw reads were error-corrected and collapsed into unique sequences by a nearest-neighbor algorithm in which closely related sequences were merged to remove PCR and sequencing errors. CDR3 sequences were aligned to IMGT reference sequences to assign V, D and J gene segments. For a sequence to be retained, a match of at least six nucleotides was required to both a V gene segment and a J gene segment. Rearrangements were called productive when the CDR3 lacked stop codons and stayed in frame with V and J; all others were non-productive. CDR3 was defined according to IMGT convention as the region running from the second conserved V-encoded cysteine to the conserved J-encoded phenylalanine. The earlier analysis of about 620 of the donors excluded sequences that lacked an unambiguous match to a single V gene segment. An earlier analysis of 587 of the donors called V segments functional above 56.7% productive rearrangements and segregating when the between-donor standard deviation exceeded 5%. A statistical classification framework was developed to diagnose cytomegalovirus status using the catalog of TCR beta chain sequences. In a later analysis, TCR nucleotide sequences were compared against IMGT/GENE-DB human TR gene sequences so that V and J genes could be assigned. A later analysis assigned CDR3 sequences and most-parsimonious VDJ recombination scenarios with the TCRdist pipeline. A later analysis defined each TCR beta chain by its CDR3 amino acid sequence plus V-gene family, and excluded reads lacking a unique V-gene family. As a way to deal with suspected cross-contamination and a sequencing artifact, a later analysis dropped 500 to 700 nucleotide sequences that were highly shared and had low generation probability. For each public chain, a later analysis derived a clonal expansion index from normalized ranks of inferred template counts within each repertoire. Generation probabilities in a later analysis came from a VDJ recombination model fitted to out-of-frame rearrangements, and those results were checked against IGoR. A later analysis scored TCR-TCR, TCR-HLA and TCR-CMV co-occurrence with hypergeometric tests, applying a repertoire-size bias correction to TCR pairs. False discovery rates were estimated in a later analysis by permuting HLA or CMV assignments 20 times. In a later analysis, co-occurring TCRs were grouped using DBSCAN, with TCRdist sequence similarity added in when clustering inside HLA-allele-positive subsets. Repertoires with fewer than 30,000 or more than 120,000 public chains, plus five repertoires with anomalous nucleotide sharing, were excluded from co-occurrence clustering. TCRdb carries this immuneACCESS record with in-frame sequences only. Its versions omit some clonotypes, under half of them owing to an unresolved V gene in the studies checked, with the rest unexplained. V, J and clone size reflect that table, while D and trimming were determined from the DNA. The sample table contains under 130,000 clones; only one count was recorded for about 13% of them. The ten largest clones add up to roughly 15% of the sample.

The cohort was made up of several hundred healthy bone marrow donors. At the time of sampling, all cohort members were nominally healthy, though unrecorded immune exposures were likely present. The donor tested CMV seropositive and was one of the 289 seropositive cohort members. Each donor provided a peripheral blood sample, and peripheral blood mononuclear cells were used for TCR beta sequencing. The Qiagen DNeasy Blood Extraction Kit was used to extract genomic DNA from the blood cell samples. The V and J segments used are TRBV27 and TRBJ2-1; possibly the D gene is TRBD2, per 5 matching bases. Material for sequencing was PBMCs. The receptor comes from a man in his forties in good health and CMV-seropositive. The DNA sequence is as follows: TGTGCCAGCAACAGCGGAATAGCTGGGTCCTACAATGAGCAGTTCTTC. Translated, it gives CASNSGIAGSYNEQFF.